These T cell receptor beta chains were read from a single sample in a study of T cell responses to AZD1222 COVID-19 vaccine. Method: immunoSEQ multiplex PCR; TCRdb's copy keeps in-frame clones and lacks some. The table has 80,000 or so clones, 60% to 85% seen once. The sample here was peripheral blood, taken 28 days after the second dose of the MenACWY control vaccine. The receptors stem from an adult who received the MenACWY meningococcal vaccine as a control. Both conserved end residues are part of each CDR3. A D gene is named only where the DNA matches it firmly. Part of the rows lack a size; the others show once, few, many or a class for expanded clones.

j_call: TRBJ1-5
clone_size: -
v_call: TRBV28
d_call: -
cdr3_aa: CASSFGRGEYQPQHF
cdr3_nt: TGTGCCAGCAGTTTTGGTAGGGGTGAATATCAGCCCCAGCATTTT

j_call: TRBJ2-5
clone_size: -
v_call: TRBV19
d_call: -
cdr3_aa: CASSSSGVQYF
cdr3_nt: TGTGCCAGTAGTTCCTCAGGGGTCCAGTACTTC

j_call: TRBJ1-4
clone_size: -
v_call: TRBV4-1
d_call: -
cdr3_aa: CASSLWGGGGKLFF
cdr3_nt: TGCGCCAGCAGCTTATGGGGTGGAGGTGGAAAACTGTTTTTT

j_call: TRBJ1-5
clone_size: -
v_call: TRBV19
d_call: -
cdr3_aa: CASGRGWNQPQHF
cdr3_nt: TGTGCCAGTGGGAGGGGGTGGAATCAGCCCCAGCATTTT

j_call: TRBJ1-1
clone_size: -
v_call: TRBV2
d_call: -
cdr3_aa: CASSRDGNTEAFF
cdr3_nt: TGTGCCAGCAGTCGGGACGGAAACACTGAAGCTTTCTTT

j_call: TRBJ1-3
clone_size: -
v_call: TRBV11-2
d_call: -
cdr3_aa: CASSLGSSGNTIYF
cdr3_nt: TGTGCCAGCAGCCTAGGGTCCTCTGGAAACACCATATATTTT

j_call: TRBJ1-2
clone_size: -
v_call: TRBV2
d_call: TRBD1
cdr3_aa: CASSRDRQWNGYTF
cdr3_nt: TGTGCCAGCAGCCGGGACAGGCAGTGGAATGGCTACACCTTC

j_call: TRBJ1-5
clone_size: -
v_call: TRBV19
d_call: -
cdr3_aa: CASSTPGLPQPQHF
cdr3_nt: TGTGCCAGTAGTACCCCTGGACTACCTCAGCCCCAGCATTTT

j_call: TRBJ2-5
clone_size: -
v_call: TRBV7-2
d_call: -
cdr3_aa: CASSPPGGRGETQYF
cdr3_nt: TGTGCCAGCAGCCCCCCTGGGGGGAGAGGAGAGACCCAGTACTTC

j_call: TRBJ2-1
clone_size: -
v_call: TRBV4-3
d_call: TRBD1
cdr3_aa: CASSQDRDRVKFF
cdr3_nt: TGCGCCAGCAGCCAAGATAGGGACAGGGTTAAGTTCTTC

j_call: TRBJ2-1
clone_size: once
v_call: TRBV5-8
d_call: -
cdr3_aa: CASSSGWDNEQFF
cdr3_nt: TGTGCCAGCAGTTCAGGGTGGGACAATGAGCAGTTCTTC

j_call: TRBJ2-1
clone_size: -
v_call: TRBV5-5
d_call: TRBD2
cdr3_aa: CASSLVTSGEQFF
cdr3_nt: TGTGCCAGCAGCTTGGTGACTAGCGGGGAACAGTTCTTC

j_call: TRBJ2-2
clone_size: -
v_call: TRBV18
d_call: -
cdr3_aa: CASSPPETGPNTGELFF
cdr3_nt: TGTGCCAGCTCACCACCCGAAACGGGCCCGAACACCGGGGAGCTGTTTTTT

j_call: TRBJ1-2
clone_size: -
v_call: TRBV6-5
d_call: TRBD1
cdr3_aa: CASSRRQGAYGYTF
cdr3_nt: TGTGCCAGCAGTCGCCGACAGGGGGCGTATGGCTACACCTTC

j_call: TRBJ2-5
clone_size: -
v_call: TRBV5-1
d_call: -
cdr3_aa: CASSLGRGETQYF
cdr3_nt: TGCGCCAGCAGCTTGGGTCGGGGAGAGACCCAGTACTTC

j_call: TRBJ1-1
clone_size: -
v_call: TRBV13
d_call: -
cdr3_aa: CASSSPGLLNTEAFF
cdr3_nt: TGTGCCAGCAGCTCACCTGGACTGCTGAACACTGAAGCTTTCTTT

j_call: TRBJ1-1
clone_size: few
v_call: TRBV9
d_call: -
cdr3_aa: CASSATVNTEAFF
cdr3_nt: TGTGCCAGCAGCGCTACAGTGAACACTGAAGCTTTCTTT

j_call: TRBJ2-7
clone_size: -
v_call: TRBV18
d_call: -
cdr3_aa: CASSPGVGSYEQYF
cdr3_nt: TGTGCCAGCTCACCAGGGGTGGGTTCCTACGAGCAGTACTTC

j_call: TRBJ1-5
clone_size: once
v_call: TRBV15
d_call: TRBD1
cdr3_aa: CATSLETGAFQPQHF
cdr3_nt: TGTGCCACCTCTCTGGAGACAGGGGCATTCCAGCCCCAGCATTTT

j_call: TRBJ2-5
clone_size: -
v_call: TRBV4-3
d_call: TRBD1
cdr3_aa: CASSRDRGRGETQYF
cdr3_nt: TGCGCCAGCAGCCGGGACAGGGGGCGCGGGGAGACCCAGTACTTC

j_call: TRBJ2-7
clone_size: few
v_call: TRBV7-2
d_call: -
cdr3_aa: CASSLGSPGRPSYEQYF
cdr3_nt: TGTGCCAGCAGCTTAGGCTCCCCGGGACGGCCCTCCTACGAGCAGTACTTC

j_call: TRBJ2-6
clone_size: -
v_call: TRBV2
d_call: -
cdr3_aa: CASTDQPTGANVLTF
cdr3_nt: TGTGCCAGCACGGACCAACCTACTGGGGCCAACGTCCTGACTTTC

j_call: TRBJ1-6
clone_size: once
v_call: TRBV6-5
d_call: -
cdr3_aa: CASSPRGGARSPLHF
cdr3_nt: TGTGCCAGCAGTCCTCGGGGGGGCGCGAGATCACCCCTCCACTTT

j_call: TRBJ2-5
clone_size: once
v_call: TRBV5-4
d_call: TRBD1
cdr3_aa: CASSFRQGETQYF
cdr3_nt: TGTGCCAGCAGCTTTAGACAGGGGGAGACCCAGTACTTC

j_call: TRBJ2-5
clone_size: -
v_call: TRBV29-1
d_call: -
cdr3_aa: CSVEDPGETQYF
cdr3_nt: TGCAGCGTTGAAGATCCGGGGGAGACCCAGTACTTC

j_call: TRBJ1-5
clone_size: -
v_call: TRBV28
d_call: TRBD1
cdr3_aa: CASSAEGQIELNQPQHF
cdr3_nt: TGTGCCAGCTCTGCGGAGGGACAGATAGAGCTCAATCAGCCCCAGCATTTT

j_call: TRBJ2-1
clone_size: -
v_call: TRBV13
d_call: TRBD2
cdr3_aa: CASSLRTSGGPSSYNEQFF
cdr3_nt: TGTGCCAGCAGCCTACGGACTAGCGGGGGGCCAAGCTCCTACAATGAGCAGTTCTTC

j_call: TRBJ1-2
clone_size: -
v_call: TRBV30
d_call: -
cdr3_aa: CAWSGDTRNYGYTF
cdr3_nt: TGTGCCTGGAGCGGGGACACCCGTAACTATGGCTACACCTTC

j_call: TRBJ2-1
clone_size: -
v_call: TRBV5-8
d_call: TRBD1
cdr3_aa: CASSPGTVGPNEQFF
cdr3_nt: TGTGCCAGCAGCCCCGGGACAGTTGGACCAAATGAGCAGTTCTTC

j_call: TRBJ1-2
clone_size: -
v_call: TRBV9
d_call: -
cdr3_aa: CASTLGGGTSYGYTF
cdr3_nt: TGTGCCAGCACCCTGGGGGGTGGGACGTCCTATGGCTACACCTTC

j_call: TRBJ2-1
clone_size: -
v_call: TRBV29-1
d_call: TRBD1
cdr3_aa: CSVPGQAVRNEQFF
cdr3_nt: TGCAGCGTGCCGGGACAGGCGGTCAGGAATGAGCAGTTCTTC

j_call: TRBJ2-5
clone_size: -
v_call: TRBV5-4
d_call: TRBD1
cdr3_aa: CATENRGQGETQYF
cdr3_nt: TGTGCCACCGAAAACAGGGGGCAAGGAGAGACCCAGTACTTC

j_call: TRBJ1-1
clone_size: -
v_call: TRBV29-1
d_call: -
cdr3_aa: CSVEIPPGNTEAFF
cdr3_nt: TGCAGCGTTGAAATCCCTCCGGGGAACACTGAAGCTTTCTTT

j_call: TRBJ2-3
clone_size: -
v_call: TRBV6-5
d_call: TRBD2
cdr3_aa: CASRGLAVADTQYF
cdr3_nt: TGTGCCAGCAGAGGACTAGCGGTGGCAGATACGCAGTATTTT

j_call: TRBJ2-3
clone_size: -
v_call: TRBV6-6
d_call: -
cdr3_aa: CASSLSTRDTDTQYF
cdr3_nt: TGTGCCAGCAGTTTATCTACAAGAGATACAGATACGCAGTATTTT

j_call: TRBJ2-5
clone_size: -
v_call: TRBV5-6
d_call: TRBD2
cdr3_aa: CASSLSGGAGETQYF
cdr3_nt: TGTGCCAGCAGTCTTAGCGGGGGGGCTGGAGAGACCCAGTACTTC

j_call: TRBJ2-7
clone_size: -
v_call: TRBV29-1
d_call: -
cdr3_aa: CSVGWGNEQYF
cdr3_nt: TGCAGCGTTGGGTGGGGGAACGAGCAGTACTTC

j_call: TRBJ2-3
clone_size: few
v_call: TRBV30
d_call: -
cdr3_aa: CAWSRRGGTTDTQYF
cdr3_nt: TGTGCCTGGAGCCGCCGTGGGGGTACCACAGATACGCAGTATTTT

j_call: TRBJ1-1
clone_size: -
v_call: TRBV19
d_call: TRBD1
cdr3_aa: CASGGDRAPNTEAFF
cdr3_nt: TGTGCCAGTGGGGGGGACAGGGCTCCGAACACTGAAGCTTTCTTT

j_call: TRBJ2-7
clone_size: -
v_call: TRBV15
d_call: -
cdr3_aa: CATSRDPQYEQYF
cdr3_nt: TGTGCCACCAGCAGAGATCCCCAGTACGAGCAGTACTTC

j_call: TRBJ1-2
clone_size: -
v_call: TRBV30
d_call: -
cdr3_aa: CAWSVRGAVGYTF
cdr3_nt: TGTGCCTGGAGTGTACGGGGGGCGGTTGGCTACACCTTC

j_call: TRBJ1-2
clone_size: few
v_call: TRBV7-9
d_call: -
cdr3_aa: CASSLQLGQGHNYGYTF
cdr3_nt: TGTGCCAGCAGCTTACAGCTGGGGCAGGGCCATAACTATGGCTACACCTTC

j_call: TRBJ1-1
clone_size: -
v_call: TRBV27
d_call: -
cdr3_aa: CASRRDTMSYEAFF
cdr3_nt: TGTGCCAGCAGGCGGGACACTATGAGTTATGAAGCTTTCTTT

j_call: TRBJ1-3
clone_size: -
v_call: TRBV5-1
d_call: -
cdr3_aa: CASRLDGSSGNTIYF
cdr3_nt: TGCGCCAGCAGGTTGGACGGATCCTCTGGAAACACCATATATTTT

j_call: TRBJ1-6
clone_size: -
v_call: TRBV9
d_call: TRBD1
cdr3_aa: CASSSGTGVSPLHF
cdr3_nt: TGTGCCAGCAGCTCTGGGACAGGGGTTTCACCCCTCCACTTT

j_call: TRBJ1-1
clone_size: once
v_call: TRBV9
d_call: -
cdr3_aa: CASSVGPENTEAFF
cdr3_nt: TGTGCCAGCAGCGTAGGTCCGGAGAACACTGAAGCTTTCTTT

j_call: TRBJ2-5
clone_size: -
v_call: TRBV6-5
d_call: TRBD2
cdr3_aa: CASGEGSGGAETQYF
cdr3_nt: TGTGCCAGCGGAGAGGGTAGCGGGGGGGCGGAGACCCAGTACTTC